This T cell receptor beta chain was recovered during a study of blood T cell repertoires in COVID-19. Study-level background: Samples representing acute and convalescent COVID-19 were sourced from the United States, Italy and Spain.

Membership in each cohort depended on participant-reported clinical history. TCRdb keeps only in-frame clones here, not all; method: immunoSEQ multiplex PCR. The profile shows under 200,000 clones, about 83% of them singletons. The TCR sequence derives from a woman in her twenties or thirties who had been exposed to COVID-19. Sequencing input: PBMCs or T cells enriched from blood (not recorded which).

The CDR3 sequence is CASSSMDRAGNTIYF. DNA for the CDR3: TGTGCCAGCAGCTCGATGGACAGGGCTGGAAACACCATATATTTT. The chain uses TRBV7-9 and TRBJ1-3; TRBD1 agrees at 8 bases. The germline CDR1 and CDR2 sequences are SEHNR and FQNEAQ (reference sequence). Trimming cost V 4 bases and J 2 bases; bases outside gene matches: 4. There are 15 residues in the CDR3.